This entry lists 25 T cell receptor beta chains sequenced from one sample in a study of cytomegalovirus exposure and HLA in healthy donors (dated by TCRdb to about 2017). Library method: the immunoSEQ multiplex PCR assay. In TCRdb, the immuneACCESS table is reduced to in-frame sequences with V and J assigned. These tables do not hold every clone; where another copy was compared, an unresolved V gene accounts for under half, and the others remain unexplained. This sample comprises around 130,000 clones, roughly 91% of them detected only once. The top ten clones comprise 3% to 4% of the sample. Specimen: PBMCs. Source of these receptors: a man under 40 in good health and CMV-seronegative.

The V and J genes are TRBV25-1 and TRBJ1-4; D unclear. V was trimmed by 10 bases and J by 0 bases, leaving 6 bases between them. Per germline, CDR1 MGHDK and CDR2 SYGVNS. There are 12 residues in the CDR3. The CDR3 is CATRATNEKLFF. CDR3 in DNA: TGTGCCACCCGAGCAACTAATGAAAAACTGTTTTTT.

The V and J genes are TRBV4-1 and TRBJ2-1, with 7 bases that match TRBD2. Trimming cost V 0 bases and J 2 bases; bases outside gene matches: 4. The CDR3 runs 16 residues. The germline V gene has CDR1 MGHRA and CDR2 YSYEKL. The CDR3, as DNA: TGCGCCAGCAGCCAAGAAAGCGGGGTCACCTACAATGAGCAGTTCTTC. Protein product: CASSQESGVTYNEQFF.

The genes are TRBV10-3 and TRBJ2-7, with 11 bases lining up with TRBD2. Germline values: CDR1 ENHRY, CDR2 SYGVKD. The CDR3 consists of 15 residues. The trim removed 3 bases at V and 4 bases at J, leaving 5 bases unmatched. DNA of the CDR3: TGTGCCATCAGTGATAGTAGCGGGGGGGCTTACGAGCAGTACTTC. Translation gives CAISDSSGGAYEQYF.

The gene calls are TRBV5-1 and TRBJ2-2, with a possible D match to TRBD1 (6 bases). This CDR3 comprises 16 residues. CDR1 and CDR2 (germline): SGHRS, YFSETQ. Trimming removed 0 bases at V and 6 bases at J, with 15 bases between. CDR3 sequence: CASSLAPFTGPGELFF. For the CDR3, the DNA is TGCGCCAGCAGCTTGGCCCCATTCACAGGGCCCGGGGAGCTGTTTTTT.

V gene TRBV11-1 combines with J gene TRBJ1-2, with TRBD1 identical over 7 bases. After removal of 5 bases from V and 8 bases from J, the junction contained 5 bases not matched to a gene. The CDR3 is 12 amino acids. Germline CDR1 and CDR2: SGHAT and FQDESV (reference sequence). The CDR3 DNA is TGTGCCAGCAGCCCCGGGACAGAGGGCTACACCTTC. The encoded protein is CASSPGTEGYTF.

V and J are TRBV2 and TRBJ1-4, with 11 positions matching TRBD1. Trimming cost V 4 bases and J 8 bases; bases outside gene matches: 3. Germline V gene lookup returns CDR1 SNHLY and CDR2 FYNNEI. CDR3 length: 14 amino acids. For the CDR3, the DNA is TGTGCCAGCAGTGGGGACAGGGGGTGGGAAAAACTGTTTTTT. It is translated as CASSGDRGWEKLFF.

This chain links TRBV28 with TRBJ2-7; a possible D gene is TRBD2 (6 bases). CDR3 size: 12 residues. V lost 6 bases to trimming and J lost 7 bases, with 13 bases between them. The V gene's germline CDR1 is MDHEN and CDR2 SYDVKM. CDR3 sequence reads: CASSPRGWEQYF. The DNA of the CDR3 is TGTGCCAGCAGCCCTCGGGGGTGGGAGCAGTACTTC.

This sequence joins TRBV27 and TRBJ2-1; 7 nucleotides align to TRBD1. Germline V lookup: CDR1 MNHEY, CDR2 SMNVEV (reference sequence). With V trimmed by 5 bases and J by 6 bases, 16 bases remained unmatched. The CDR3 totals 17 residues. The CDR3 nucleotides are TGTGCCAGCAGTATTTCGACAGGGCCTATTCCCCCCAATGAGCAGTTCTTC. This codes for CASSISTGPIPPNEQFF.

The V and J genes are TRBV9 and TRBJ2-1, with 10 bases identical to TRBD2. The V gene's germline CDR1 is SGDLS and CDR2 YYNGEE. There are 15 residues in the CDR3. With V trimmed by 4 bases and J by 6 bases, 7 bases remained unmatched. DNA of the CDR3: TGTGCCAGCAGCCCTACTAGCGGGGAGGGCAATGAGCAGTTCTTC. This encodes CASSPTSGEGNEQFF.

V and J are TRBV6-1 and TRBJ1-2, with 10 bases matching TRBD1. The CDR3 length is 11 residues. After removal of 10 bases from V and 10 bases from J, the junction contained 6 bases not matched to a gene. Germline CDR1 is MNHNS and CDR2 is SASEGT. The CDR3 sequence is CATRTGGDYTF. CDR3 DNA sequence: TGTGCCACCAGGACAGGGGGAGACTACACCTTC.

This clone was counted once. The chain employs TRBV4-3 and TRBJ1-2; 8 bases align to TRBD1. V lost 2 bases and J lost 4; bases outside the gene matches: 12. The CDR3 length is 17 residues. Looked up from germline, CDR1 is LGHNA and CDR2 is YSLEER. CDR3 in amino acids: CASSQLTGGTGAYGYTF. Here the CDR3 DNA reads TGCGCCAGCAGCCAACTCACCGGCGGGACAGGTGCCTATGGCTACACCTTC.

This chain uses TRBV11-2 with TRBJ2-7, with 10 bases fitting TRBD1. The trim removed 6 bases at V and 5 bases at J, leaving 10 bases unmatched. The CDR3 runs to 15 residues. Germline V CDR1 and CDR2: SGHAT, FQNNGV. This CDR3 is CASSIQGTGVDEQYF. The CDR3 DNA is TGTGCCAGCAGTATCCAAGGGACAGGGGTGGACGAGCAGTACTTC.

CDR3 sequence: CASSPPTRVSGYTF. The CDR3 DNA follows: TGTGCCAGCTCACCACCGACCAGGGTTAGCGGCTACACCTTC. The chain employs TRBV18 and TRBJ1-2, with D perhaps TRBD1 (5 bases). With 0 bases removed from V and 8 bases from J, the gap between germline ends came to 13 bases. The CDR3 is 14 amino acids. CDR1 and CDR2 from the germline V gene are KGHSH and LQKENI.

In DNA form, the CDR3 reads TGTGCCAGCAGCTTAGGAATAGTGTACTACAATGAGCAGTTCTTC. Its protein product is CASSLGIVYYNEQFF. J is TRBJ2-1 and V is TRBV13; D is unclear. The CDR3 covers 15 residues. CDR1 PRHDT and CDR2 FYEKMQ come from the germline V gene (reference sequence). V shed 0 bases and J shed 3 bases, with 9 bases lying between them.

This chain links TRBV13 with TRBJ1-2; 7 positions match TRBD1. The CDR3 covers 12 residues. V shed 5 bases, J shed 13 bases, and the junction held 10 bases outside the gene matches. CDR1 is PRHDT and CDR2 is FYEKMQ in the germline V gene (reference sequence). CDR3 residues: CASSGGDSDVTF. The CDR3 nucleotides are TGTGCCAGCAGCGGCGGGGACAGTGATGTCACCTTC.

This rearrangement joins TRBV4-1 to TRBJ2-7; 9 nucleotides line up with TRBD1. V shed 0 bases, J shed 0 bases, and the junction held 0 bases outside the gene matches. Germline values: CDR1 MGHRA, CDR2 YSYEKL. The CDR3 runs to 15 residues. In DNA, the CDR3 is TGCGCCAGCAGCCAAGAGGGACAGGGCTCCTACGAGCAGTACTTC. Translation: CASSQEGQGSYEQYF.

V and J are TRBV11-1 and TRBJ1-4; D unresolved. Germline V gene sequence: CDR1 SGHAT, CDR2 FQDESV (reference sequence). With 6 bases removed from V and 0 bases from J, the gap between germline ends came to 8 bases. The CDR3 sequence is 14 residues long. CDR3 in DNA: TGTGCCAGCAGGGCCGGGGCAACTAATGAAAAACTGTTTTTT. This gives the protein CASRAGATNEKLFF.

Turning to this clone: At one end the junction does not follow the germline gene, possibly because of a read error. The rearrangement links TRBV5-1 to TRBJ1-2; D perhaps matches TRBD1 (6 bases). This CDR3 region has 14 residues. The germline CDR1 and CDR2 sequences are SGHRS and YFSETQ. The CDR3 protein is CTSSLQGHLDGYTF. The CDR3 nucleotides read TGCACCAGCAGCTTGCAGGGGCATTTGGATGGCTACACCTTC.

V and J are TRBV19 and TRBJ1-1; the D gene is possibly TRBD1 (6 bases). Germline assignment: CDR1 LNHDA and CDR2 SQIVND (reference sequence). V was cut by 5 bases and J by 4 bases, with 14 bases left in between. The CDR3 is made up of 14 amino acids. CDR3 bases: TGTGCCAGTAGTGCCTATACAGGGTTCACTGAAGCTTTCTTT. As protein: CASSAYTGFTEAFF.

The V gene is TRBV6-6, the J gene TRBJ1-1, with a weak D call TRBD1 (6 bases). The germline V and J ends were trimmed by 6 bases and 4 bases, with 12 bases remaining between them. Looked up from germline, CDR1 is MNHNY and CDR2 is SVGAGI (reference sequence). The CDR3 consists of 13 residues. CDR3 region: CASRQGFGTEAFF. CDR3 nucleotide sequence: TGTGCCAGCAGACAGGGTTTCGGCACTGAAGCTTTCTTT.

The chain couples TRBV4-1 to TRBJ1-5; 8 nucleotides agree with TRBD1. The CDR3 extends over 14 amino acids. J gave up 6 bases and V 1 base, and 2 bases lay outside the gene matches. Germline CDR1 and CDR2: MGHRA and YSYEKL. CDR3 sequence: CASSQGTGTQPQHF. The CDR3 region has the DNA TGCGCCAGCAGCCAAGGGACAGGGACTCAGCCCCAGCATTTT.

CDR3 in DNA: TGTGCCAGCAGCCTGACAGGGATTTCCTACGAGCAGTACTTC. Translated, it gives CASSLTGISYEQYF. The chain uses TRBV14 and TRBJ2-7; 7 bases are shared with TRBD1. CDR1 and CDR2 from the germline V gene are SGHDN and FVKESK. J lost 1 base, V lost 4 bases, and 4 bases had no gene match. This CDR3 comprises 14 residues.

This sequence joins TRBV9 and TRBJ2-2, with a weak D call TRBD1 (6 bases). V was cut by 4 bases and J by 2 bases, with 15 bases left in between. Germline V CDR1 and CDR2: SGDLS, YYNGEE. This CDR3 region has 16 residues. CDR3 nucleotides: TGTGCCAGCAGCCCCGTAGGGACACTCAACACCGGGGAGCTGTTTTTT. As protein: CASSPVGTLNTGELFF.

This chain connects TRBV4-3 to TRBJ1-1; no clear D gene. This CDR3 has 13 residues. V lost 4 bases, J lost 3 bases, and 9 bases lay in between. The germline V gene has CDR1 LGHNA and CDR2 YSLEER. The CDR3 DNA sequence: TGCGCCAGCAGCCTTCACCCGGACACTGAAGCTTTCTTT. It codes for CASSLHPDTEAFF.

This clone was counted a single time. The rearrangement links TRBV5-1 to TRBJ2-2; D possibly corresponds to TRBD2 (6 bases). Germline V gene lookup returns CDR1 SGHRS and CDR2 YFSETQ. The CDR3 spans 15 residues. Trimming stripped 1 base from V and 5 bases from J, with 12 bases between. CDR3 in DNA: TGCGCCAGCAGCTTGTGGGGGGATGTGACCGGGGAGCTGTTTTTT. It translates to CASSLWGDVTGELFF.